This passage covers 20 T cell receptor beta chains from one sample sequenced in a study of shared clonotypes between healthy human individuals. The assay was immunoSEQ multiplex PCR, and TCRdb's table has in-frame clones only and misses some. The sample consists of about 1 million clones, more than 65% of them appearing once. The sequencing sample was made of memory CD4+ T cells sorted from blood. Subset described: CD45RA-negative fraction. The receptors stem from a man younger than 30 in good health.

This clone was observed a handful of times. The chain carries TRBV30 and TRBJ1-1; D gene ambiguous. Germline V gives CDR1 GTSNPN, CDR2 SVGIG (reference sequence). V lost 1 base to trimming and J lost 3 bases, with 9 bases between them. The CDR3 sequence is 13 residues long. In DNA form, the CDR3 reads TGTGCCTGGAGTGGGCAGGACCACACTGAAGCTTTCTTT. Protein: CAWSGQDHTEAFF.

This clone was picked up a small number of times. The chain recombines TRBV7-2 with TRBJ1-2, with 7 bases aligning to TRBD1. The trim removed 5 bases at V and 5 bases at J, leaving 8 bases unmatched. Per germline, CDR1 SGHTA and CDR2 FQGNSA. The CDR3 consists of 14 residues. The CDR3 bases are TGTGCCAGCAGCCCGGGACAGATCCTATATGGCTACACCTTC. Protein sequence: CASSPGQILYGYTF. The full variable domain, in which reference TRBV7-2 and TRBJ1-2 provide the parts outside the CDR3, is GAGVSQSPSNKVTEKGKDVELRCDPISGHTALYWYRQSLGQGLEFLIYFQGNSAPDKSGLPSDRFSAERTGGSVSTLTIQRTQQEDSAVYLCASSPGQILYGYTFGSGTRLTVV.

This clone showed up just a few times. The same CDR3 also results from other DNA sequences found in this sample. The J gene is TRBJ2-7, the V gene TRBV5-1; 10 nucleotides agree with TRBD1. CDR3 length: 15 amino acids. The junction had 9 bases not matched to a gene; V was cut back by 4 bases and J by 5 bases. Germline V lookup: CDR1 SGHRS, CDR2 YFSETQ. The CDR3 coding sequence is TGCGCCAGCAGCCCAGCCAGGACAGGGGGTGACGAGCAGTACTTC. Translated: CASSPARTGGDEQYF. Variable domain in full (rest from reference TRBV5-1 and TRBJ2-7): KAGVTQTPRYLIKTRGQQVTLSCSPISGHRSVSWYQQTPGQGLQFLFEYFSETQRNKGNFPGRFSGRQFSNSRSEMNVSTLELGDSALYLCASSPARTGGDEQYFGPGTRLTVT.

V usage is TRBV5-5 and J usage is TRBJ1-6; TRBD1 matches at 10 bases. In germline, CDR1 is SGHKS, CDR2 YYEKEE (reference sequence). The CDR3 is 15 residues long. V lost 4 bases, J lost 8 bases, and 6 bases stayed unmatched. The chain's CDR3 is CASSPMTGGDSPLHF. The CDR3 DNA reads TGTGCCAGCAGCCCAATGACAGGGGGCGATTCACCCCTCCACTTT.

A word on this clone: This may arise from a read error, as a much more abundant clone is one base away. In the same sample, other DNA sequences code for this CDR3. This rearrangement joins TRBV18 to TRBJ1-2; no definite D call. This CDR3 has 13 residues. The germline gives CDR1 KGHSH, CDR2 LQKENI. V lost 2 bases, J lost 2 bases, and 6 bases lay in between. The CDR3, as DNA: TGTGCCAGCTCACCAGACGAAAACTATGGCTACACCTTC. As protein: CASSPDENYGYTF.

This clone showed up just once. This same CDR3 is encoded by further DNA sequences in the sample. The chain is built from TRBV10-3 and TRBJ2-7; tentatively, D is TRBD2 (6 bases). Looked up from germline, CDR1 is ENHRY and CDR2 is SYGVKD. CDR3 length: 16 amino acids. Trimming pared 0 bases from V and 0 bases from J, leaving 12 bases between. CDR3 DNA sequence: TGTGCCATCAGTGAGTCAGGAGGGGCCAGCTCCTACGAGCAGTACTTC. Amino acid sequence: CAISESGGASSYEQYF.

This clone was picked up a small number of times. The rearrangement joins TRBV13 to TRBJ2-7; D is uncertain. The CDR3 is 14 amino acids. Germline V gene lookup returns CDR1 PRHDT and CDR2 FYEKMQ (reference sequence). V shed 4 bases and J shed 2 bases, with 12 bases lying between them. CDR3 DNA sequence: TGTGCCAGCAGCTCCCTGGACGCAACCTACGAGCAGTACTTC. Residues: CASSSLDATYEQYF.

The CDR3 nucleotides read TGCGCCAGCAGCTTGGGAGGGACAGGGACGCAGCCCCAGCATTTT. Protein: CASSLGGTGTQPQHF. This rearrangement joins TRBV5-1 to TRBJ1-5; 9 positions match TRBD1. J lost 7 bases, V lost 0 bases, and 5 bases had no gene match. CDR3 size: 15 residues. Germline V gene data show CDR1 as SGHRS and CDR2 as YFSETQ.

The chain is built from TRBV5-1 and TRBJ2-5, with D possibly matching TRBD1 (5 bases). Germline loops: CDR1 SGHRS, CDR2 YFSETQ. The CDR3 is 17 amino acids. Trimming shortened V by 2 bases and J by 5 bases, and 22 bases separated the two germline ends. The CDR3 sequence: CASSFTTTRVLGETQYF. The CDR3 nucleotides are TGCGCCAGCAGCTTTACCACAACCAGGGTTTTGGGGGAGACCCAGTACTTC.

The sample holds one count of this clone. The chain joins TRBV11-2 to TRBJ2-2; D is perhaps TRBD1 (6 bases). Germline CDR1 is SGHAT and CDR2 is FQNNGV. Trimming took off 4 bases at V and 0 bases at J, with 12 bases between the two ends. The CDR3 totals 16 residues. The CDR3 bases are TGTGCCAGCAGCTCCAGGGGAGATACGAACACCGGGGAGCTGTTTTTT. Translated: CASSSRGDTNTGELFF.

CDR3 nucleotide sequence: TGTGCCAGTAGTACGGGACAGGGAGGCGGGGAGCTGTTTTTT. Its protein product is CASSTGQGGGELFF. The chain recombines TRBV19 with TRBJ2-2; 9 bases fit TRBD1. Germline V gives CDR1 LNHDA, CDR2 SQIVND (reference sequence). V trimming: 4 bases; J trimming: 7 bases; junction bases outside the gene matches: 4. The CDR3 is 14 residues long.

This sequence joins TRBV18 and TRBJ1-4; a possible D gene is TRBD1 (5 bases). The length of the CDR3 is 13 residues. Germline CDR1 KGHSH, CDR2 LQKENI. The V and J ends lost 6 bases and 5 bases respectively, with 10 bases between them. The CDR3 sequence is CASSRAGNEKLFF. CDR3 coding DNA: TGTGCCAGCTCCCGGGCAGGGAATGAAAAACTGTTTTTT.

This clone came up a few times. The chain joins TRBV19 to TRBJ2-5, with 9 nucleotides matching TRBD2. The trim removed 3 bases at V and 6 bases at J, leaving 5 bases unmatched. Per the germline V gene, CDR1 is LNHDA and CDR2 is SQIVND (reference sequence). This CDR3 has 14 residues. CDR3 DNA sequence: TGTGCCAGTAGTATGGGGACTAGCAGCCAGACCCAGTACTTC. Protein product: CASSMGTSSQTQYF. Filled out from reference TRBV19 and TRBJ2-5, the complete variable domain reads DGGITQSPKYLFRKEGQNVTLSCEQNLNHDAMYWYRQDPGQGLRLIYYSQIVNDFQKGDIAEGYSVSREKKESFPLTVTSAQKNPTAFYLCASSMGTSSQTQYFGPGTRLLVL.

In its sample, this clone was seen a few times. V usage is TRBV25-1 and J usage is TRBJ2-2; 9 bases map to TRBD2. The CDR3 is 15 residues long. Germline CDR1 MGHDK, CDR2 SYGVNS. The J segment lost 10 bases and the V segment lost 4 bases, leaving 10 bases of the junction unmatched. The CDR3 is CASSGPSGNRVELFF. The CDR3 bases are TGTGCCAGCAGTGGGCCTAGCGGGAATAGGGTGGAGCTGTTTTTT.

The chain is built from TRBV9 and TRBJ2-1, with TRBD2 identical over 9 bases. Trimming cost V 3 bases and J 1 base; bases outside gene matches: 8. This CDR3 is built from 17 residues. CDR1 SGDLS and CDR2 YYNGEE come from the germline V gene. DNA of the CDR3: TGTGCCAGCAGCGCTAGCGGGAACCCTAATTCCTACAATGAGCAGTTCTTC. Its protein is CASSASGNPNSYNEQFF.

The V and J genes are TRBV5-1 and TRBJ2-5, with D perhaps TRBD2 (6 bases). CDR1 is SGHRS and CDR2 is YFSETQ in the germline V gene. V lost 3 bases to trimming and J lost 2 bases, with 11 bases between them. The CDR3 runs to 14 residues. The CDR3 DNA reads as TGCGCCAGCAGCTACCGGGACTTTCAAGAGACCCAGTACTTC. Its protein product is CASSYRDFQETQYF.

Only a few counts were recorded for this clone. The chain recombines TRBV5-6 with TRBJ1-5, with no clear D. Germline lookup yields CDR1 SGHDT and CDR2 YYEEEE. V was clipped by 4 bases and J by 2 bases, with 10 bases between them. This CDR3 spans 14 amino acids. Here the CDR3 reads CASSPVWGNQPQHF. Written as DNA, the CDR3 is TGTGCCAGCAGCCCCGTATGGGGCAATCAGCCCCAGCATTTT.

CDR3 amino acids: CASSPPGGASGNTIYF. The CDR3, as DNA: TGTGCCAGCTCACCGCCCGGGGGCGCCTCTGGAAACACCATATATTTT. The chain has TRBV18 and TRBJ1-3; possibly TRBD1 for D (6 bases). The CDR3 is 16 residues long. Germline V gene sequence: CDR1 KGHSH, CDR2 LQKENI. The V end was cut by 3 bases, the J end by 0 bases, with 12 bases between.

The V gene is TRBV5-1, the J gene TRBJ2-3; D is possibly TRBD1 or TRBD2 (5 bases each). Germline V gene data show CDR1 as SGHRS and CDR2 as YFSETQ. The CDR3 is 14 residues long. V lost 2 bases to trimming and J lost 2 bases, with 9 bases between them. CDR3 region: CASSFSGTTDTQYF. The CDR3 nucleotides are TGCGCCAGCAGCTTCTCCGGGACCACAGATACGCAGTATTTT. The whole variable domain, filled in from reference TRBV5-1 and TRBJ2-3, reads KAGVTQTPRYLIKTRGQQVTLSCSPISGHRSVSWYQQTPGQGLQFLFEYFSETQRNKGNFPGRFSGRQFSNSRSEMNVSTLELGDSALYLCASSFSGTTDTQYFGPGTRLTVL.

The V gene is TRBV5-4, the J gene TRBJ2-1; D is unclear. Trimming left V 2 bases short and J 6 bases short, with 9 bases between. There are 13 residues in the CDR3. Germline V gene sequence: CDR1 SGHNT, CDR2 YYREEE (reference sequence). CDR3 bases: TGTGCCAGCAGCTTTCAGGCTCGCAATGAGCAGTTCTTC. The encoded protein is CASSFQARNEQFF.